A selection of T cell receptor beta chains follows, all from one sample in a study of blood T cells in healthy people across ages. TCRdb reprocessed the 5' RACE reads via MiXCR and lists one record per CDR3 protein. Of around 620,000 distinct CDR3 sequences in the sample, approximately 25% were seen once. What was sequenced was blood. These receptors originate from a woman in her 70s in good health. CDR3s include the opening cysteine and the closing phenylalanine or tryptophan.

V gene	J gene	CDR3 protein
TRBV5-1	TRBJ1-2	CASRDTPYGYTF
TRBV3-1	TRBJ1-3	CASSQGPSGNTIYF
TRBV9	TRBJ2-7	CASSGGGHSYEQYF
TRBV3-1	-	CASSQEEEAGAYNEQFF
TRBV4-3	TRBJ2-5	CASSQARRGTQYF
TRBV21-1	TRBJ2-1	CASSKGTEGGVLNEQFF
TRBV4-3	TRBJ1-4	CASSQAGQSATNEKLFF
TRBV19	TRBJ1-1	CASTTEWGRAGTEAFF
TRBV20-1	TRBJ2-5	CSARDRRRGIVGF
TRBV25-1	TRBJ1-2	CASSDARTGGVYGYTF
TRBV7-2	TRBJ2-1	CASSTTQTNEQFF
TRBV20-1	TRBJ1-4	CSAPTGFGKKLFF
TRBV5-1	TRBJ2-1	CVSSFFGRTGVYNEQFF
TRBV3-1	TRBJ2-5	CASSPGLVQETQYF
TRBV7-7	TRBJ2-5	CASSYGGGTQYF
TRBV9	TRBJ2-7	CASSVDGGGNYEQYF
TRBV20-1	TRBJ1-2	CSARQGYNYGYTF
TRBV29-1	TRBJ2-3	CSVERGGIDTQYF
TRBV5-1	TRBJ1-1	CASSLDGQGAWDTEAFF
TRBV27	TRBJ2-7	CASSSIIGVSEQYF
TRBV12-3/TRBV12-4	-	CASSLSSGGASINEQFF
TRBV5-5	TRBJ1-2	CASSLATGVTVWRGYTF
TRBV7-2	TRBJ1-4	CASRRAYNEKLFF
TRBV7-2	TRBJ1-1	CASLLGVGTEAFF
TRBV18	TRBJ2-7	CASSPTSGGYNEQYF
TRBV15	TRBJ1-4	CATSRVPLLATNEKLFF
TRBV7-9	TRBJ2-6	CASHPQGANVLTF
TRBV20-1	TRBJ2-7	CSAEPGQGGVEQYF
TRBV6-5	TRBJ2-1	CASSSLLAVSYNEQFF
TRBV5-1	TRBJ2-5	CASSSGLAGGSLGTQYF
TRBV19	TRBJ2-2	CASSILGSNTGELFF
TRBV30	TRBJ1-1	CACPGGVATEAFF
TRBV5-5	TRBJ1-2	CASSFSVVNYGYTF
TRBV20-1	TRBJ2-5	CSARDLRAASTETQYF
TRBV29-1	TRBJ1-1	CSGMGGLEAFF